The 5 T cell receptor beta chains below come from one sample, sequenced in a study of T cells in Graves' hyperthyroidism and ophthalmopathy. TCR beta CDR3 region amplification was performed from RNA transcripts. RT-PCR in the first round (using the HTBI primer set) targeted the TCR CDR3. TCRdb processed the multiplex PCR reads anew with MiXCR; each CDR3 protein has one entry. This sample has under 400,000 distinct CDR3 sequences; under 15% occur once, and the top ten carry around 9.2%. The sequenced sample consisted of blood. Receptor source: a woman between 18 and 30 years old with Graves' hyperthyroidism.

This clonotype was found a few times. V usage is TRBV20-1 and J usage is TRBJ2-5, with D tentatively TRBD1 (6 bases). The CDR3 totals 14 residues. CDR1 is DFQATT, CDR2 SNEGSKA, per germline (reference sequence). Between the trimmed V and J ends, which lost 7 bases and 1 base, there was a span of 16 bases. The CDR3 region has the DNA TGCAGTGTCACCAGGGGAGACCCCCAAGAGACCCAGTACTTC. Amino acids: CSVTRGDPQETQYF.

This clonotype was detected ten times or more. The V call is TRBV11-2, the J call TRBJ1-2; perhaps TRBD1 as D (5 bases). Per germline, CDR1 SGHAT and CDR2 FQNNGV. V shed 4 bases and J shed 7 bases, with 13 bases lying between them. The length of the CDR3 is 13 residues. The CDR3 is CASSSSAGGGYTF. The CDR3 DNA reads TGTGCCAGCAGCTCCTCCGCGGGGGGTGGCTACACCTTC.

This clonotype occurred many times. V is TRBV5-6 and J is TRBJ2-3; D unclear. V was clipped by 3 bases and J by 10 bases, with 15 bases between them. The CDR3 runs to 13 residues. Germline CDR1 reads SGHDT; CDR2 reads YYEEEE. For the CDR3, the DNA is TGTGCCAGCAGCTCGGGCCAAACAGACCCGCAGTATTTT. As protein: CASSSGQTDPQYF.

The chain combines TRBV19 with TRBJ2-7, with 12 bases lining up with TRBD2. CDR1 is LNHDA, CDR2 SQIVND, per germline (reference sequence). CDR3 size: 15 residues. The V segment lost 1 base and the J segment 3 bases; nucleotides outside the gene matches: 1. The CDR3 loop is CASSIALAGGYEQYF. The CDR3 nucleotides read TGTGCCAGTAGTATAGCACTAGCGGGGGGCTACGAGCAGTACTTC. Full variable domain (remainder filled in from reference TRBV19 and TRBJ2-7): DGGITQSPKYLFRKEGQNVTLSCEQNLNHDAMYWYRQDPGQGLRLIYYSQIVNDFQKGDIAEGYSVSREKKESFPLTVTSAQKNPTAFYLCASSIALAGGYEQYFGPGTRLTVT.

This clonotype was detected many times. The V gene is TRBV24-1, the J gene TRBJ1-5; no firm D call. V was cut by 9 bases and J by 8 bases, with 1 base left in between. Germline V gene lookup returns CDR1 KGHDR and CDR2 SFDVKD. The CDR3 consists of 8 residues. The CDR3 loop reads CATEPQHF. The DNA for the CDR3 is TGTGCCACCGAGCCCCAGCATTTT.